This TCR beta chain was sequenced in a study of CD8+CD57+ T cells in acquired aplastic anemia (dated by TCRdb to about 2018). With respect to the entire study: A mean of approximately 3 ug of DNA, ranging from roughly 0.18 to 30 ug, was extracted from sorted CD4+ and CD8+ cells. An average of approximately 10 million reads for CD4+ cells and 11 million or so reads for CD8+ cells was obtained from healthy donor samples.

The length of the CDR3 is 12 amino acids, counting both ends. For CDR1 and CDR2, the germline V gene lists SNHLY and FYNNEI. With respect to this clonotype: Its specific antigen is unknown. No conserved phenylalanine or tryptophan ends this CDR3, so it is likely a read error. Because the CDR3's place on the DNA is in doubt, the DNA is left out and the CDR3 is given as listed by TCRdb.

TCR beta VDJ combination and CDR3 sequence profiling used genomic DNA as the template. TCR repertoire sequencing was run on an Illumina HiSeq 2000. The authors processed their data as follows. Repertoire assessment relied on Simpson's diversity index, CDR3 size and DJ length profiles, and TRBV/TRBJ rearrangement plots. Whichever DNA sequence was most abundant in the deep sequencing data was defined as the immunodominant clone. CDR3 amino acid sequences were screened for sharing across subjects and compared with published repertoires and the VDJdb database. TCRdb reran the public reads through fastp at Q25 and MiXCR, keeping productive beta chains. Each entry is one CDR3 protein sequence, shown with its most common DNA and genes. Here the V and J calls rest on TCRdb's processing, not on the authors' analysis. The table for this sample lists about 210,000 distinct CDR3 sequences; around 60% of them were counted only once. In total, the top ten clones hold about 29% of the sample.

In the study, sorted CD4+ and CD8+ blood T cells from patients with severe aplastic anemia and from healthy subjects underwent deep sequencing of TCR repertoires. Ficoll-Paque density gradient centrifugation was used to isolate peripheral blood mononuclear cells. Before DNA was extracted, CD4+ and CD8+ T cells were sorted using either FACS or magnetic beads. Overall study results and their limits: Roughly 30 CD8+ CDR3 sequences were found to be shared between patients and controls, but these sequences appeared to be highly expressed in patients and within the immunodominant clones of the patients. CD8+ Simpson's diversity did not differ significantly between patients and healthy controls (P=0.060).

Specimen: sorted CD4+, CD8+, or CD8+CD57+ T cells (not recorded which) from PBMCs. Rearrangement joined TRBV2 to TRBJ1-1; the table's D gene call, TRBD1, was not cross checked with the DNA. The clonotype comes from a human donor in good health. The CDR3 region: CASRRAQQGADY.